Below, 32 T cell receptor beta chains from the same sample are listed, as sequenced in a study of OX40 agonist ivuxolimab in advanced cancers. Here immunoSEQ multiplex PCR was the method, and the copy in TCRdb shows in-frame clones only, minus some. The repertoire includes roughly 70,000 clones, 85% of them detected once, and roughly 4% sits in the top ten. Sequenced material: CD4+ or CD8+ T cells sorted from blood, taken in a trial of the OX40 agonist ivuxolimab. The receptors here all came from an adult with an advanced solid tumor such as melanoma, head and neck, liver or kidney cancer.

This sequence joins TRBV9 and TRBJ2-1; tentative D call: TRBD2 (6 bases). CDR1 is SGDLS, CDR2 YYNGEE, per germline. The CDR3 consists of 14 residues. With 2 bases removed from V and 10 bases from J, the gap between germline ends came to 16 bases. The CDR3 loop is CASSVGGGRSEQFF. The CDR3 DNA follows: TGTGCCAGCAGCGTCGGGGGAGGACGCTCGGAGCAGTTCTTC. The variable domain in full, completed from reference TRBV9 and TRBJ2-1, reads DSGVTQTPKHLITATGQRVTLRCSPRSGDLSVYWYQQSLDQGLQFLIQYYNGEERAKGNILERFSAQQFPDLHSELNLSSLELGDSALYFCASSVGGGRSEQFFGPGTRLTVL.

The V and J genes are TRBV2 and TRBJ1-5, with TRBD1 as a possible D gene (5 bases). The CDR3 is 12 amino acids. CDR1 and CDR2 (germline): SNHLY, FYNNEI. V was shortened by 8 bases and J by 2 bases, with 7 bases between the two germline ends. The DNA of the CDR3 is TGTGCCAGCGGCAGGGGCAATCAGCCCCAGCATTTT. It is translated as CASGRGNQPQHF.

This clone has a single count. The genes are TRBV30 and TRBJ1-5, with D perhaps matching TRBD1 (5 bases). Trimming pared 1 base from V and 4 bases from J, leaving 8 bases between. There are 13 residues in the CDR3. Germline assignment: CDR1 GTSNPN and CDR2 SVGIG (reference sequence). CDR3 sequence reads: CAWSEGPNQPQHF. CDR3 DNA: TGTGCCTGGAGTGAGGGACCTAATCAGCCCCAGCATTTT.

This clone was observed a single time. The chain employs TRBV6-1 and TRBJ2-6; TRBD2 agrees at 9 bases. Per germline, CDR1 MNHNS and CDR2 SASEGT. V trimming: 1 base; J trimming: 0 bases; junction bases outside the gene matches: 10. The CDR3 spans 20 residues. CDR3 residues: CASSEGGVLAGHSGANVLTF. In DNA form, the CDR3 reads TGTGCCAGCAGTGAAGGGGGGGTACTAGCGGGTCACTCTGGGGCCAACGTCCTGACTTTC.

This clone has just a few counts. J is TRBJ1-2 and V is TRBV7-2; D possibly corresponds to TRBD1 (5 bases). The CDR3 totals 15 residues. Germline-derived CDR1 and CDR2 are SGHTA and FQGNSA. Between the trimmed V and J ends, which lost 5 bases and 4 bases, there was a span of 17 bases. For the CDR3, the DNA is TGTGCCAGCAGCCCCCATCGACAGACATCCTATGGCTACACCTTC. Amino acids: CASSPHRQTSYGYTF.

V and J are TRBV9 and TRBJ1-1, with TRBD1 matching over 9 bases. The V gene end was trimmed by 3 bases and the J gene end by 1 base; junction bases not matched to a gene: 4. CDR3 size: 15 residues. CDR1 SGDLS and CDR2 YYNGEE come from the germline V gene. The CDR3 DNA follows: TGTGCCAGCAGCGGCGGACAGGGGAGGAACACTGAAGCTTTCTTT. Its protein is CASSGGQGRNTEAFF.

V usage is TRBV10-3 and J usage is TRBJ2-1, with TRBD1 identical over 9 bases. CDR3 length equals 17 residues. Germline CDR1 is ENHRY and CDR2 is SYGVKD. With 5 bases clipped from V and 8 bases from J, the junction kept 16 bases outside the gene matches. Written as DNA, the CDR3 is TGTGCCATCAGTTTTTCAGACCTCGGGACAGGGTACCATGAGCAGTTCTTC. Protein sequence: CAISFSDLGTGYHEQFF.

There are a few counts of this clone. This chain uses TRBV5-1 with TRBJ1-2; TRBD1 might be the D (5 bases). The CDR3 has 13 residues. The ends were cut back, 3 bases at V and 12 bases at J, with 18 bases in the middle. CDR1 and CDR2 (germline): SGHRS, YFSETQ. CDR3: CASSWDGTAVNTF. For the CDR3, the DNA is TGCGCCAGCAGCTGGGACGGGACCGCTGTGAACACCTTC. The entire variable domain, with the rest obtained from reference TRBV5-1 and TRBJ1-2, is as follows: KAGVTQTPRYLIKTRGQQVTLSCSPISGHRSVSWYQQTPGQGLQFLFEYFSETQRNKGNFPGRFSGRQFSNSRSEMNVSTLELGDSALYLCASSWDGTAVNTFGSGTRLTVV.

V is TRBV7-9 and J is TRBJ1-1; a possible D gene is TRBD1 (6 bases). Germline lookup yields CDR1 SEHNR and CDR2 FQNEAQ (reference sequence). The CDR3 has 15 residues. Trimming removed 3 bases from V and 1 base from J, with 12 bases in between. CDR3 sequence reads: CASSFPEGGNTEAFF. Here the CDR3 DNA reads TGTGCCAGCAGCTTCCCCGAGGGGGGGAACACTGAAGCTTTCTTT.

This clone was detected once. The chain carries TRBV5-1 and TRBJ2-3, with TRBD1 matching over 8 bases. This CDR3 spans 15 amino acids. Trimming took 0 bases from V and 4 from J; bases not matched to a gene: 4. Looked up from germline, CDR1 is SGHRS and CDR2 is YFSETQ. The CDR3 bases are TGCGCCAGCAGCTTGGCGATACAGGGGGCAGATACGCAGTATTTT. Amino acid sequence: CASSLAIQGADTQYF.

This chain joins TRBV10-3 and TRBJ2-3; D is unclear. Between the trimmed V and J ends, which lost 10 bases and 4 bases, there was a span of 12 bases. Germline assignment: CDR1 ENHRY and CDR2 SYGVKD. The CDR3 contains 12 residues. CDR3 protein: CATDGGADTQYF. The CDR3 DNA sequence: TGTGCCACCGACGGTGGCGCAGATACGCAGTATTTT.

The chain uses TRBV5-6 and TRBJ2-1; tentative D call: TRBD1 (6 bases). V dropped 5 bases and J dropped 1 base, with 16 bases sitting between them. Per germline, CDR1 SGHDT and CDR2 YYEEEE. CDR3 size: 16 residues. CDR3 nucleotide sequence: TGTGCCAGCAGTGACCAACAGGGTGGATCCTACAATGAGCAGTTCTTC. This encodes CASSDQQGGSYNEQFF.

The V gene is TRBV14, the J gene TRBJ2-7, with D tentatively TRBD1 (6 bases). CDR3 length equals 16 residues. V lost 4 bases to trimming and J lost 5 bases, with 21 bases between them. CDR1 and CDR2 (germline): SGHDN, FVKESK. The CDR3 loop is CASSLRRGFGSDEQYF. The CDR3 DNA reads TGTGCCAGCAGCCTCCGCAGGGGATTCGGTTCGGACGAGCAGTACTTC.

CDR3 sequence reads: CASKVRGTEAFF. CDR3 in DNA: TGTGCCAGTAAGGTCAGGGGCACTGAAGCTTTCTTT. The chain uses TRBV19 and TRBJ1-1; a possible D gene is TRBD1 (6 bases). In germline, CDR1 is LNHDA, CDR2 SQIVND (reference sequence). Trimming pared 7 bases from V and 4 bases from J, leaving 10 bases between. The CDR3 totals 12 residues.

J is TRBJ2-5 and V is TRBV5-1, with unresolved D. CDR3 length: 11 residues. With 7 bases removed from V and 4 bases from J, the gap between germline ends came to 8 bases. Germline V CDR1 and CDR2: SGHRS, YFSETQ. The CDR3 sequence is CASQALETQYF. CDR3 nucleotides: TGCGCCAGCCAAGCATTAGAGACCCAGTACTTC.

V gene TRBV12-5 combines with J gene TRBJ2-7; 8 bases match TRBD1. CDR1 LGHNT and CDR2 FRNRAP come from the germline V gene. This CDR3 spans 15 amino acids. The junction had 9 bases not matched to a gene; V was cut back by 6 bases and J by 2 bases. The CDR3 DNA reads as TGTGCTAGTGGCCCCGGGACAGGTGGTACCTACGAGCAGTACTTC. It encodes CASGPGTGGTYEQYF.

V and J are TRBV11-3 and TRBJ2-7; 7 bases are a match to TRBD1. The germline CDR1 and CDR2 sequences are SGHNT and YENEEA. There are 14 residues in the CDR3. The junction had 8 bases not matched to a gene; V was cut back by 3 bases and J by 6 bases. The CDR3 DNA follows: TGTGCCAGCAGCTTGACAGGGACCCTCGGCGAGCAGTACTTC. Translation gives CASSLTGTLGEQYF.

The chain joins TRBV9 to TRBJ2-3; 11 bases are a match to TRBD1. The CDR3 loop spans 14 amino acids. Germline trimming cut 3 bases from V and 5 bases from J; bases unmatched to any gene: 2. Germline V gives CDR1 SGDLS, CDR2 YYNGEE. CDR3 in amino acids: CASSGDRGGDTQYF. In DNA form, the CDR3 reads TGTGCCAGCAGCGGGGACAGGGGGGGAGATACGCAGTATTTT.

Points on this clone: The junction and the germline gene differ at one end; a read error may be behind it. V usage is TRBV18 and J usage is TRBJ1-4; D not certain. The CDR3 consists of 12 residues. The germline gives CDR1 KGHSH, CDR2 LQKENI. The CDR3 region has the DNA TGTGCCACCTCACCCTACGGGGAAAAACTGTTTTTT. It encodes CATSPYGEKLFF.

Worth noting for this clone: The junction departs from the called germline gene at one end, perhaps through a read error. This chain links TRBV10-3 with TRBJ2-2, with 13 bases lining up with TRBD2. Looked up from germline, CDR1 is ENHRY and CDR2 is SYGVKD. This CDR3 has 18 residues. The CDR3 loop reads CAISPRTSGGLNAGELFF. The CDR3 nucleotides are TGTGCCATCAGTCCTCGGACTAGCGGGGGTCTGAACGCCGGGGAGCTGTTTTTT.

The rearrangement links TRBV5-4 to TRBJ1-3, with D unresolved. This CDR3 contains 13 residues. V lost 1 base to trimming and J lost 4 bases, with 6 bases between them. CDR1 is SGHNT, CDR2 YYREEE, per germline (reference sequence). The CDR3 loop is CASSLYSGNTIYF. In DNA form, the CDR3 reads TGTGCCAGCAGCTTGTATTCCGGAAACACCATATATTTT.

The rearrangement links TRBV14 to TRBJ1-5; D is possibly TRBD1 (6 bases). V was shortened by 4 bases and J by 4 bases, with 8 bases between the two germline ends. The CDR3 runs to 13 residues. Germline CDR1 and CDR2: SGHDN and FVKESK. The CDR3 region has the DNA TGTGCCAGCAGCCTAACAGGGAATCAGCCCCAGCATTTT. It codes for CASSLTGNQPQHF.

This rearrangement joins TRBV28 to TRBJ2-7; TRBD1 might be the D (6 bases). The CDR3 is made up of 14 amino acids. In germline, CDR1 is MDHEN, CDR2 SYDVKM. Between the trimmed V and J ends, which lost 2 bases and 8 bases, there was a span of 16 bases. Written as DNA, the CDR3 is TGTGCCAGCAGTTTAGAAGCAGGGGTCGCCCAGCAGTACTTC. It translates to CASSLEAGVAQQYF.

In its sample, this clone was seen a few times. This chain joins TRBV2 and TRBJ1-1, with 7 positions matching TRBD1. The CDR3 covers 13 residues. CDR1 is SNHLY and CDR2 is FYNNEI in the germline V gene. J gave up 5 bases and V 4 bases, and 4 bases lay outside the gene matches. DNA for the CDR3: TGTGCCAGCAGTGGTGCAGGGGGGACTGAAGCTTTCTTT. Translation gives CASSGAGGTEAFF. The full variable domain, completed using reference TRBV2 and TRBJ1-1, is EPEVTQTPSHQVTQMGQEVILRCVPISNHLYFYWYRQILGQKVEFLVSFYNNEISEKSEIFDDQFSVERPDGSNFTLKIRSTKLEDSAMYFCASSGAGGTEAFFGQGTRLTVV.

This chain uses TRBV5-6 with TRBJ2-3, with TRBD1 matching over 7 bases. J lost 10 bases, V lost 1 base, and 6 bases had no gene match. The CDR3 totals 13 residues. Germline CDR1 and CDR2: SGHDT and YYEEEE. CDR3 sequence reads: CASSLSTGTPQYF. The CDR3 bases are TGTGCCAGCAGCTTGTCGACAGGGACCCCGCAGTATTTT.

This chain links TRBV9 with TRBJ2-1, with D unclear. This CDR3 region has 15 residues. CDR1 is SGDLS, CDR2 YYNGEE, per germline. Trimming shortened V by 0 bases and J by 0 bases, and 7 bases separated the two germline ends. DNA of the CDR3: TGTGCCAGCAGCGTAGGGGTCCTCTCCTACAATGAGCAGTTCTTC. Its protein is CASSVGVLSYNEQFF.

V and J are TRBV2 and TRBJ2-3, with 11 bases matching TRBD2. The germline CDR1 and CDR2 sequences are SNHLY and FYNNEI. V gave up 5 bases and J gave up 7 bases; unmatched junction bases: 8. This CDR3 is 15 amino acids long. CDR3 sequence: CASSPLAGDPHTQYF. In DNA form, the CDR3 reads TGTGCCAGCAGTCCACTAGCGGGGGACCCACATACGCAGTATTTT.

The chain is built from TRBV7-9 and TRBJ2-1, with a tentative D call TRBD2 (6 bases). The CDR3 is 15 residues long. The V gene lost 1 base and the J gene lost 2 bases, with 9 bases spanning the gap. Germline V CDR1 and CDR2: SEHNR, FQNEAQ (reference sequence). CDR3: CASSLVQRAYNEQFF. The CDR3 DNA sequence: TGTGCCAGCAGCTTAGTCCAGCGGGCCTACAATGAGCAGTTCTTC.

The chain recombines TRBV11-3 with TRBJ2-1; D is possibly TRBD2 (6 bases). The V end lost 4 bases, the J end lost 4 bases, and 14 bases lay between the germline ends. Germline V gene sequence: CDR1 SGHNT, CDR2 YENEEA. This CDR3 comprises 15 residues. CDR3 DNA: TGTGCCAGCAGCTCTGGGACTCTCGAATACAATGAGCAGTTCTTC. Protein: CASSSGTLEYNEQFF.

The genes are TRBV19 and TRBJ1-2; possibly TRBD1 for D (6 bases). The V gene lost 9 bases and the J gene lost 6 bases, with 11 bases spanning the gap. CDR1 and CDR2 (germline): LNHDA, SQIVND (reference sequence). There are 11 residues in the CDR3. CDR3 region: CARGRGNGYTF. CDR3 coding DNA: TGTGCCAGGGGGAGGGGGAATGGCTACACCTTC.

J is TRBJ1-5 and V is TRBV5-4; 8 bases line up with TRBD1. The CDR3 sequence is 13 residues long. J gave up 5 bases and V 4 bases, and 2 bases lay outside the gene matches. Looked up from germline, CDR1 is SGHNT and CDR2 is YYREEE (reference sequence). Here the CDR3 DNA reads TGTGCCAGCAGCCCGGGACAGGATCAGCCCCAGCATTTT. As protein: CASSPGQDQPQHF.

J is TRBJ2-7 and V is TRBV6-1; 14 bases map to TRBD2. CDR1 MNHNS and CDR2 SASEGT come from the germline V gene. This CDR3 is built from 15 residues. J gave up 8 bases and V 4 bases, and 7 bases lay outside the gene matches. DNA of the CDR3: TGTGCCAGCAGTGTAGCCGGGACTAGCGGGAGCCAGCAGTACTTC. It specifies CASSVAGTSGSQQYF.